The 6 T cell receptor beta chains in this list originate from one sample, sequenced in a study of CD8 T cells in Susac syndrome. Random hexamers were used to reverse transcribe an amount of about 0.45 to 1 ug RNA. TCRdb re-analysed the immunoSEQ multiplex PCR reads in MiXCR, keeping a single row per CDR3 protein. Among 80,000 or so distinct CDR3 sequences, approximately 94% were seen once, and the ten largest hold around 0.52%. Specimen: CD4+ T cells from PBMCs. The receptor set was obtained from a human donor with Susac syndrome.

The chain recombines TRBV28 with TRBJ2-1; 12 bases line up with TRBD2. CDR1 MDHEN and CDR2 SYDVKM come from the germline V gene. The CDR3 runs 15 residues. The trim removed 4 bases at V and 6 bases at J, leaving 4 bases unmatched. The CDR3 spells CASSSSGRAANEQFF. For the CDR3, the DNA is TGTGCCAGCAGTTCTAGCGGGAGGGCGGCCAATGAGCAGTTCTTC.

The CDR3 nucleotides read TGCGCCAGCAGCTTCGGGGGTGAGAGCACAGATACGCAGTATTTT. Encoded protein: CASSFGGESTDTQYF. The J gene is TRBJ2-3, the V gene TRBV5-1; D may be TRBD2 (6 bases). V gave up 2 bases and J gave up 0 bases, with 10 bases separating them. The CDR3 length is 15 residues. Per germline, CDR1 SGHRS and CDR2 YFSETQ. The full variable domain, its missing parts supplied by reference TRBV5-1 and TRBJ2-3, is KAGVTQTPRYLIKTRGQQVTLSCSPISGHRSVSWYQQTPGQGLQFLFEYFSETQRNKGNFPGRFSGRQFSNSRSEMNVSTLELGDSALYLCASSFGGESTDTQYFGPGTRLTVL.

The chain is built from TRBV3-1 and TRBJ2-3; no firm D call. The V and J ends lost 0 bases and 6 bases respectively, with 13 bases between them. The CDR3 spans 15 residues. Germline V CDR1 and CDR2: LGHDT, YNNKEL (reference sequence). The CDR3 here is CASSQDWSARDTQYF. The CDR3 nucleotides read TGTGCCAGCAGCCAAGATTGGTCGGCGAGGGATACGCAGTATTTT.

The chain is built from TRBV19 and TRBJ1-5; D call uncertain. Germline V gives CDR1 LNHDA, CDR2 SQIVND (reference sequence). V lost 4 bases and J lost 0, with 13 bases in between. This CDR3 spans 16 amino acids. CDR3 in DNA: TGTGCCAGTAGTACCCGTCACGATTATAGCAATCAGCCCCAGCATTTT. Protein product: CASSTRHDYSNQPQHF.

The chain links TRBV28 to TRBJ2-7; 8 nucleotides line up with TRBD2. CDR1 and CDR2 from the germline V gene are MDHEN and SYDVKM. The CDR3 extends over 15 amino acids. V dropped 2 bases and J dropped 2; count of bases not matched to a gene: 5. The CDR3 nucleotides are TGTGCCAGCAGTTTACCTTTTAGCGGGACCTACGAGCAGTACTTC. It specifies CASSLPFSGTYEQYF. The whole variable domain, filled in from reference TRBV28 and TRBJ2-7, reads DVKVTQSSRYLVKRTGEKVFLECVQDMDHENMFWYRQDPGLGLRLIYFSYDVKMKEKGDIPEGYSVSREKKERFSLILESASTNQTSMYLCASSLPFSGTYEQYFGPGTRLTVT.

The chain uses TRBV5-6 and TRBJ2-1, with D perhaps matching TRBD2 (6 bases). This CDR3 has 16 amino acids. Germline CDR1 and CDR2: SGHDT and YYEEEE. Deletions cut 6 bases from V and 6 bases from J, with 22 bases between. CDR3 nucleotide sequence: TGTGCCAGCAACCCTTATCGGGTCAACGGGGGCAATGAGCAGTTCTTC. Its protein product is CASNPYRVNGGNEQFF.